The 11 T cell receptor beta chains presented below share a single source sample, sequenced in a study of blood T cell repertoires in COVID-19. Using immunoSEQ multiplex PCR, the repertoire was profiled, and TCRdb retains in-frame clones only, with some absent. This table has over 150,000 clones, approximately 86% appearing once. Sample: peripheral blood. The receptors derive from a woman aged 80 or older with COVID-19, enrolled during active disease.

This rearrangement joins TRBV5-4 to TRBJ1-1; 7 nucleotides agree with TRBD1. The CDR3 is 15 amino acids. Germline CDR1 is SGHNT and CDR2 is YYREEE (reference sequence). V trimming: 2 bases; J trimming: 3 bases; junction bases outside the gene matches: 7. The chain's CDR3 is CASSLGGGFDTEAFF. In nucleotides, the CDR3 is TGTGCCAGCAGCTTAGGGGGCGGATTTGACACTGAAGCTTTCTTT.

The V call is TRBV19, the J call TRBJ1-4; a weak D match, TRBD1 (5 bases). The CDR3 length is 14 residues. The V end lost 4 bases, the J end lost 3 bases, and 9 bases lay between the germline ends. Germline lookup yields CDR1 LNHDA and CDR2 SQIVND (reference sequence). The CDR3 DNA follows: TGTGCCAGTAGTACAAGACAGCCTAATGAAAAACTGTTTTTT. It translates to CASSTRQPNEKLFF.

The J gene is TRBJ2-3, the V gene TRBV5-1, with D unresolved. The germline CDR1 and CDR2 sequences are SGHRS and YFSETQ. The CDR3 is made up of 16 amino acids. Trimming took 4 bases from V and 2 from J, leaving 17 bases between them. The CDR3 sequence is CASSDSISRNTDTQYF. CDR3 coding DNA: TGCGCCAGCAGCGATAGTATAAGTAGAAACACAGATACGCAGTATTTT.

This rearrangement joins TRBV5-1 to TRBJ2-7; the match to TRBD2 covers 7 bases. The CDR3 runs 15 residues. J gave up 3 bases and V 4 bases, and 10 bases lay outside the gene matches. Germline V lookup: CDR1 SGHRS, CDR2 YFSETQ. CDR3 protein: CASSREWGGDYEQYF. The CDR3 DNA follows: TGCGCCAGCAGCAGAGAGTGGGGAGGGGACTACGAGCAGTACTTC.

V and J are TRBV5-1 and TRBJ2-7; TRBD2 matches 11 bases. CDR1 is SGHRS, CDR2 YFSETQ, per germline. V trimming: 0 bases; J trimming: 6 bases; junction bases outside the gene matches: 5. The CDR3 loop spans 15 amino acids. The CDR3 spells CASSLAGTSGPEQYF. DNA of the CDR3: TGCGCCAGCAGCTTGGCCGGGACTAGCGGACCCGAGCAGTACTTC.

This chain uses TRBV29-1 with TRBJ2-7; 12 positions match TRBD2. The J segment lost 4 bases and the V segment lost 5 bases, leaving 9 bases of the junction unmatched. CDR1 is SQVTM, CDR2 ANQGSEA, per germline. CDR3 length equals 15 residues. CDR3 sequence reads: CSVSEGLAGYYEQYF. The DNA for the CDR3 is TGCAGCGTTTCCGAAGGACTAGCGGGGTATTACGAGCAGTACTTC.

With regard to this clone: Other DNA sequences within the sample encode an identical CDR3. The chain joins TRBV5-1 to TRBJ1-2, with no clear D. The germline CDR1 and CDR2 sequences are SGHRS and YFSETQ. The CDR3 runs 14 residues. V was shortened by 0 bases and J by 4 bases, with 10 bases between the two germline ends. The CDR3 coding sequence is TGCGCCAGCAGCTTGGGGACTGGCGGCTATGGCTACACCTTC. Protein sequence: CASSLGTGGYGYTF. Filled out from reference TRBV5-1 and TRBJ1-2, the complete variable domain reads KAGVTQTPRYLIKTRGQQVTLSCSPISGHRSVSWYQQTPGQGLQFLFEYFSETQRNKGNFPGRFSGRQFSNSRSEMNVSTLELGDSALYLCASSLGTGGYGYTFGSGTRLTVV.

V is TRBV6-5 and J is TRBJ1-2; TRBD1 aligns across 9 bases. Trimming cost V 4 bases and J 7 bases; bases outside gene matches: 7. Germline values: CDR1 MNHEY, CDR2 SVGAGI. The CDR3 is 14 residues long. CDR3 in DNA: TGTGCCAGCAGTTTAATACAGGGGGCGCGTGGCTACACCTTC. This codes for CASSLIQGARGYTF.

This chain joins TRBV6-6 and TRBJ2-5; 9 bases match TRBD2. The V gene's germline CDR1 is MNHNY and CDR2 SVGAGI (reference sequence). V gave up 2 bases and J gave up 4 bases; unmatched junction bases: 8. The CDR3 has 16 amino acids. CDR3 nucleotides: TGTGCCAGCAGTTACGGGGTGCGGCGGGAGGGAGAGACCCAGTACTTC. Translated, it gives CASSYGVRREGETQYF.

The J gene is TRBJ1-2, the V gene TRBV19; D unclear. Germline V gives CDR1 LNHDA, CDR2 SQIVND (reference sequence). The ends were cut back, 3 bases at V and 4 bases at J, with 9 bases in the middle. This CDR3 contains 13 residues. In nucleotides, the CDR3 is TGTGCCAGTAGTATCGGGGAGGGCTATGGCTACACCTTC. Amino acids: CASSIGEGYGYTF.

The V gene is TRBV11-3, the J gene TRBJ2-1; 10 bases fit TRBD2. J gave up 8 bases and V 1 base, and 5 bases lay outside the gene matches. The length of the CDR3 is 15 residues. Germline values: CDR1 SGHNT, CDR2 YENEEA. In nucleotides, the CDR3 is TGTGCCAGCAGCTTAGGAGCGGGAGGGATGGATGAGCAGTTCTTC. Its protein product is CASSLGAGGMDEQFF. Full variable domain (outside the CDR3, taken from reference TRBV11-3 and TRBJ2-1): EAGVVQSPRYKIIEKKQPVAFWCNPISGHNTLYWYLQNLGQGPELLIRYENEEAVDDSQLPKDRFSAERLKGVDSTLKIQPAELGDSAVYLCASSLGAGGMDEQFFGPGTRLTVL.